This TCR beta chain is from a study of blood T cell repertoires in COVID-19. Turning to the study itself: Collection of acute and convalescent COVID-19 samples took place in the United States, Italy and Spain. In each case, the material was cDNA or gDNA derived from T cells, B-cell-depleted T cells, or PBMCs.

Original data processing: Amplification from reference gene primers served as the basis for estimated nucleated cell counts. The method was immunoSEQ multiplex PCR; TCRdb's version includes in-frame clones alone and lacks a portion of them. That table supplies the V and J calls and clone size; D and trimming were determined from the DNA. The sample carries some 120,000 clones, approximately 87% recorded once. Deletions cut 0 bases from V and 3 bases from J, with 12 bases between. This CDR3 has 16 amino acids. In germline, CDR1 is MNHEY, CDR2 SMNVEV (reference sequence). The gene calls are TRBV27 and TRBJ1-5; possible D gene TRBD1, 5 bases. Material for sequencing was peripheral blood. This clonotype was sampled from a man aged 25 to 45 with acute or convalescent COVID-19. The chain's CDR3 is CASSLSSEGVNQPQHF. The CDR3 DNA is TGTGCCAGCAGTTTATCATCCGAAGGGGTCAATCAGCCCCAGCATTTT.